The entry below describes one TCR beta chain. What it recognizes is unknown. V dropped 4 bases and J dropped 0 bases, with 11 bases sitting between them. CDR3 length equals 14 residues. From germline, CDR1 is SGHRS and CDR2 YFSETQ. This specimen belongs to a study of type 1 regulatory T cells. TCRdb fed the reads into MiXCR, producing one record per CDR3 protein. The profile shows tens of thousands of distinct CDR3 sequences, 72% of them singletons. The clonotype was recovered from a human donor in good health. The rearrangement uses TRBV5-1 and TRBJ2-7, with no clear D. Sequenced material: cultured T cells, either the whole culture or a sorted T cell fraction (not recorded which). Subset specified: Tr1-enriched cell product generated in vitro against host alloantigens. The CDR3, as DNA: TGCGCCAGCAGCCAACAGCTCAACTCCTACGAGCAGTACTTC. It yields the protein CASSQQLNSYEQYF. Full variable domain (outside the CDR3, taken from reference TRBV5-1 and TRBJ2-7): KAGVTQTPRYLIKTRGQQVTLSCSPISGHRSVSWYQQTPGQGLQFLFEYFSETQRNKGNFPGRFSGRQFSNSRSEMNVSTLELGDSALYLCASSQQLNSYEQYFGPGTRLTVT.